Below are 12 T cell receptor beta chains sequenced from a single sample in a study of control samples from healthy donors and cancer patients. Using immunoSEQ multiplex PCR, the repertoire was profiled, and TCRdb retains in-frame clones only, with some absent. The sample yields approximately 170,000 clones, roughly 93% seen once. The sample was blood. These receptors all come from a woman in her fifties or sixties in good health.

The rearrangement joins TRBV2 to TRBJ2-2; D unresolved. Germline CDR1 and CDR2: SNHLY and FYNNEI. This CDR3 is 13 amino acids long. V was cut by 3 bases and J by 3 bases, with 5 bases left in between. CDR3 loop: CASSEGYTGELFF. In DNA, the CDR3 is TGTGCCAGCAGTGAGGGTTACACCGGGGAGCTGTTTTTT. Using reference TRBV2 and TRBJ2-2 for the parts outside the CDR3, the full variable domain is EPEVTQTPSHQVTQMGQEVILRCVPISNHLYFYWYRQILGQKVEFLVSFYNNEISEKSEIFDDQFSVERPDGSNFTLKIRSTKLEDSAMYFCASSEGYTGELFFGEGSRLTVL.

In its sample, this clone was seen once. This chain connects TRBV7-2 to TRBJ2-7, with D unresolved. This CDR3 spans 11 amino acids. V was pared by 2 bases and J by 4 bases, with 3 bases between. Germline CDR1 is SGHTA and CDR2 is FQGNSA. The CDR3 here is CASSLMYEQYF. Here the CDR3 DNA reads TGTGCCAGCAGCTTAATGTACGAGCAGTACTTC.

V and J are TRBV5-1 and TRBJ1-2; no clear D gene. The CDR3 runs to 15 residues. CDR1 is SGHRS, CDR2 YFSETQ, per germline. Deletions cut 0 bases from V and 4 bases from J, with 13 bases between. CDR3: CASSLEGRFSYGYTF. CDR3 bases: TGCGCCAGCAGCTTGGAAGGGAGGTTTAGCTATGGCTACACCTTC.

The chain employs TRBV16 and TRBJ1-3; 9 nucleotides agree with TRBD1. With V trimmed by 0 bases and J by 2 bases, 2 bases remained unmatched. CDR1 is KGHSY and CDR2 is FQNENV in the germline V gene. This CDR3 has 16 amino acids. The CDR3 sequence is CASSQSGTGTGNTIYF. The CDR3 nucleotides are TGTGCCAGCAGCCAATCGGGGACAGGGACTGGAAACACCATATATTTT.

The gene calls are TRBV7-9 and TRBJ1-1; D unclear. This CDR3 comprises 12 residues. Trimming took off 5 bases at V and 8 bases at J, with 12 bases between the two ends. The germline V gene encodes CDR1 SEHNR and CDR2 FQNEAQ (reference sequence). Here the CDR3 DNA reads TGTGCCAGCAGCATCTTCCTCGCAGAAGCTTTCTTT. Its protein is CASSIFLAEAFF. Looking up the rest from reference TRBV7-9 and TRBJ1-1 gives the full variable domain: DTGVSQNPRHKITKRGQNVTFRCDPISEHNRLYWYRQTLGQGPEFLTYFQNEAQLEKSRLLSDRFSAERPKGSFSTLEIQRTEQGDSAMYLCASSIFLAEAFFGQGTRLTVV.

This clone was seen a single time. This rearrangement joins TRBV7-9 to TRBJ1-1; D might be TRBD1 (6 bases). This CDR3 is 13 amino acids long. Looked up from germline, CDR1 is SEHNR and CDR2 is FQNEAQ (reference sequence). The germline V and J ends were trimmed by 4 bases and 5 bases, with 11 bases remaining between them. The CDR3 loop reads CASSSGVETEAFF. The CDR3 nucleotides read TGTGCCAGCAGCTCAGGGGTGGAAACTGAAGCTTTCTTT. The complete variable domain, with remaining parts taken from reference TRBV7-9 and TRBJ1-1, reads DTGVSQNPRHKITKRGQNVTFRCDPISEHNRLYWYRQTLGQGPEFLTYFQNEAQLEKSRLLSDRFSAERPKGSFSTLEIQRTEQGDSAMYLCASSSGVETEAFFGQGTRLTVV.

V gene TRBV30 combines with J gene TRBJ1-2, with 7 bases fitting TRBD1. Germline CDR1 GTSNPN, CDR2 SVGIG (reference sequence). Trimming at V came to 4 bases and at J to 0 bases, leaving 17 bases not matched to a gene. The CDR3 totals 18 residues. The CDR3 loop is CAWKAARGTDLANYGYTF. Here the CDR3 DNA reads TGTGCCTGGAAAGCCGCTAGGGGGACAGACTTGGCTAACTATGGCTACACCTTC.

This clone showed up just a few times. The chain recombines TRBV7-9 with TRBJ1-6, with 8 bases lining up with TRBD1. Germline CDR1 reads SEHNR; CDR2 reads FQNEAQ (reference sequence). The ends lost 1 base at V and 9 bases at J; junction bases unmatched: 5. The CDR3 loop spans 15 amino acids. The CDR3 loop reads CASSLEDRAVSPLHF. CDR3 DNA: TGTGCCAGCAGCTTAGAGGACAGGGCGGTTTCACCCCTCCACTTT.

This clone appeared a single time. V and J are TRBV7-2 and TRBJ1-2; D unclear. The CDR3 length is 15 residues. Germline CDR1 and CDR2: SGHTA and FQGNSA. V was shortened by 1 base and J by 3 bases, with 12 bases between the two germline ends. The CDR3 coding sequence is TGTGCCAGCAGCTTAGGTGGGAGGGTCGACTATGGCTACACCTTC. Its translation: CASSLGGRVDYGYTF.

This clone occurred once. The genes are TRBV6-2 or TRBV6-3 and TRBJ1-5; D is unclear. CDR3 length: 17 residues. Trimming cost V 3 bases and J 4 bases, with 19 bases left between them. Germline CDR1 and CDR2: MNHEY and SVGEGT. CDR3 in DNA: TGTGCCAGCAGTTATGGTTTTTCTTTGGGGTCGAATCAGCCCCAGCATTTT. It encodes CASSYGFSLGSNQPQHF.

This clone has just one count. The DNA for the CDR3 is TGTGCCAGCAGCCAAAGGGGGGCAGAAGCTTTCTTT. Translated: CASSQRGAEAFF. This rearrangement joins TRBV7-9 to TRBJ1-1; maybe TRBD1 (6 bases). The CDR3 sequence is 12 residues long. Germline CDR1 reads SEHNR; CDR2 reads FQNEAQ (reference sequence). The germline V and J ends were trimmed by 5 bases and 8 bases, with 12 bases remaining between them. Together with reference TRBV7-9 and TRBJ1-1, the CDR3 gives the full variable domain: DTGVSQNPRHKITKRGQNVTFRCDPISEHNRLYWYRQTLGQGPEFLTYFQNEAQLEKSRLLSDRFSAERPKGSFSTLEIQRTEQGDSAMYLCASSQRGAEAFFGQGTRLTVV.

The chain uses TRBV6-1 and TRBJ2-1; D not certain. The CDR3 has 12 amino acids. Germline V CDR1 and CDR2: MNHNS, SASEGT. V was shortened by 1 base and J by 12 bases, with 10 bases between the two germline ends. As DNA, the CDR3 is TGTGCCAGCAGTGAAGTTGAGGCGTGGCAGTTCTTC. Its protein is CASSEVEAWQFF.